The 2 T cell receptor beta chains listed next were all sequenced from one sample in a study of neurological immune-mediated disorders. Each CDR3 protein gets one entry after TCRdb re-called the 5' RACE reads with MiXCR. Of 65,000 to 85,000 distinct CDR3 sequences listed, roughly 3.1% are singletons. Material for sequencing was PBMCs. The receptor source for this set is a woman between 50 and 59 years old with multiple sclerosis.

A note on this clonotype: With a much larger clone just one base away, this may be a read error. The V call is TRBV12-5, the J call TRBJ1-1; D gene unclear. Germline V gene data show CDR1 as LGHNT and CDR2 as FRNRAP. The CDR3 covers 12 residues. The CDR3 sequence is CDSGFWGDEAFF. For the CDR3, the DNA is TGTGATAGTGGTTTTTGGGGAGATGAAGCTTTCTTT. The full variable domain, rest sourced from reference TRBV12-5 and TRBJ1-1, is DARVTQTPRHKVTEMGQEVTMRCQPILGHNTVFWYRQTMMQGLELLAYFRNRAPLDDSGMPKDRFSAEMPDATLATLKIQPSEPRDSAVYFCDSGFWGDEAFFGQGTRLTVV.

This clonotype showed up many times. The rearrangement links TRBV5-1 to TRBJ1-6; D ambiguous. The germline V gene encodes CDR1 SGHRS and CDR2 YFSETQ. V was clipped by 0 bases and J by 7 bases, with 8 bases between them. The CDR3 runs to 14 residues. CDR3 loop: CASSLAGGNSPLHF. The CDR3 DNA reads TGCGCCAGCAGCTTGGCCGGCGGGAATTCACCCCTCCACTTT.